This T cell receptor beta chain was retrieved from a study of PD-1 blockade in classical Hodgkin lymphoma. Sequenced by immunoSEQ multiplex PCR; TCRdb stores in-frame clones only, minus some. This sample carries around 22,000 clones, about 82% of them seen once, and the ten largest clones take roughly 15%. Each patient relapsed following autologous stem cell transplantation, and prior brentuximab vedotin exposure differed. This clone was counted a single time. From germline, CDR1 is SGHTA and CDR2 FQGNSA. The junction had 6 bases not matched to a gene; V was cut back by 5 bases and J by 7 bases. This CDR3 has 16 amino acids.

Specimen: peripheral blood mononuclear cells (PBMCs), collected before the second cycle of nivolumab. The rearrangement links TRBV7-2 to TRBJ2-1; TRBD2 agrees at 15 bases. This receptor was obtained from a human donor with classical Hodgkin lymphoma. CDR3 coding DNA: TGTGCCAGCAGCCCAGGGACTAGCGGGAGGAGGAATGAGCAGTTCTTC. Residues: CASSPGTSGRRNEQFF. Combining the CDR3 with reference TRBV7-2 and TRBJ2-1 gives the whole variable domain GAGVSQSPSNKVTEKGKDVELRCDPISGHTALYWYRQSLGQGLEFLIYFQGNSAPDKSGLPSDRFSAERTGGSVSTLTIQRTQQEDSAVYLCASSPGTSGRRNEQFFGPGTRLTVL.